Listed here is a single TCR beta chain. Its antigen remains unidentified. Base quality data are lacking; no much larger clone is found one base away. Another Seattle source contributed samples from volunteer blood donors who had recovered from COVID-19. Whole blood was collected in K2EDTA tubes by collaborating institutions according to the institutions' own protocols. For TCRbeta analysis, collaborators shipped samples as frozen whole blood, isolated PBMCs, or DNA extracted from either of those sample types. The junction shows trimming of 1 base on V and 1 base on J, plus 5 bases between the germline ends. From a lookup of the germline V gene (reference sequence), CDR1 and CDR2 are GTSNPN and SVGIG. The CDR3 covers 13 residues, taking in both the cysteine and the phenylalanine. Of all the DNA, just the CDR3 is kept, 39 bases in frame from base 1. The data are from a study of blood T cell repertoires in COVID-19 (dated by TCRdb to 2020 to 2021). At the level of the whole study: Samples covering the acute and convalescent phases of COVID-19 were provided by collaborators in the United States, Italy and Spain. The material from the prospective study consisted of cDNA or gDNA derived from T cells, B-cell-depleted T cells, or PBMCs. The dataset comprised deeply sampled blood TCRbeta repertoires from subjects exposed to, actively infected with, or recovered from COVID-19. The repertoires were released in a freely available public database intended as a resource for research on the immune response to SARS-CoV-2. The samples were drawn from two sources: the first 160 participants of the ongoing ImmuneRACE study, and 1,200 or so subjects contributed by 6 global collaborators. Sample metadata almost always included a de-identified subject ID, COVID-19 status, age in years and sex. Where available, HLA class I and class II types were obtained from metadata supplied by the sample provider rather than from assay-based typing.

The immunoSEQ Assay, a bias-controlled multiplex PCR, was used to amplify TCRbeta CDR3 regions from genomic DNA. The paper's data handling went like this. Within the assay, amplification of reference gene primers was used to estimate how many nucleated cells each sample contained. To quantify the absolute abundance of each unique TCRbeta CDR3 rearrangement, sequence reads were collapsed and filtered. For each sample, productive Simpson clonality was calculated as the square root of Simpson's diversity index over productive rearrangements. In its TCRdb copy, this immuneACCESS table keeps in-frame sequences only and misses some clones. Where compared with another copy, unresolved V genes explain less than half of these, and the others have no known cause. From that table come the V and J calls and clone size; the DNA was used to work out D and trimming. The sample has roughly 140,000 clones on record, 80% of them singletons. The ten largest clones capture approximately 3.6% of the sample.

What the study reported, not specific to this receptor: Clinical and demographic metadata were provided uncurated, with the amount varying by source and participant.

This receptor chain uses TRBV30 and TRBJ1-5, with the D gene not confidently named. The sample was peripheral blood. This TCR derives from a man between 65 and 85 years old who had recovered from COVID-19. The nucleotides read TGTGCCTGGAGTGACAACAGCAATCAGCCCCAGCATTTT. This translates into CAWSDNSNQPQHF.